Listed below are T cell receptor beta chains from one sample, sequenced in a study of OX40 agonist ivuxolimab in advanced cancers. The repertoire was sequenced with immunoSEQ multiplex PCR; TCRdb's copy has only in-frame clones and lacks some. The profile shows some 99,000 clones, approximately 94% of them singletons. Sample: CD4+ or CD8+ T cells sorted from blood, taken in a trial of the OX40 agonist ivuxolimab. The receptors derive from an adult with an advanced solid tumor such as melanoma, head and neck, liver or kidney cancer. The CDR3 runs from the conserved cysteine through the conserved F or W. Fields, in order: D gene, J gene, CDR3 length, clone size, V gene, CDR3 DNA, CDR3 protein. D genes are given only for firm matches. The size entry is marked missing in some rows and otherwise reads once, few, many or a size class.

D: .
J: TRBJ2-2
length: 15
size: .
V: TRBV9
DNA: TGTGCCAGCAGCGTAGAGGGGTGGAACACCGGGGAGCTGTTTTTT
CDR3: CASSVEGWNTGELFF

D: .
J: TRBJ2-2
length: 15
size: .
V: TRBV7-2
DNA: TGTGCCAGCAGCTTAAAGACAGCAAACACCGGGGAGCTGTTTTTT
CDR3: CASSLKTANTGELFF

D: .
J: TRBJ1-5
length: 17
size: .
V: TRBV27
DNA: TGTGCCAGCAGTTTACTCCCCTCTGGAGCAAGCGATCAGCCCCAGCATTTT
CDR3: CASSLLPSGASDQPQHF

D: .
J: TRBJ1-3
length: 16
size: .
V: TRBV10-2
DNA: TGCGCCAGCAGTGGAGCCGGTGGCTCCTCTGGAAACACCATATATTTT
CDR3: CASSGAGGSSGNTIYF

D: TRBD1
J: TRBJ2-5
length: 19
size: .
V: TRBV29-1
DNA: TGCAGCGTTGAAGACCACCCTGGGGGGACAGGGCAGTACCAAGAGACCCAGTACTTC
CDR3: CSVEDHPGGTGQYQETQYF

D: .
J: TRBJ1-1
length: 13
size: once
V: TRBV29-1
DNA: TGCAGCGCTATAAGGGGGGCGAACACTGAAGCTTTCTTT
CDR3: CSAIRGANTEAFF

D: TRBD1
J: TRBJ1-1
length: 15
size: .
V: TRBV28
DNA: TGTGCCAGCAGTTTAAACGCAGGGGGGGATACTGAAGCTTTCTTT
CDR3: CASSLNAGGDTEAFF

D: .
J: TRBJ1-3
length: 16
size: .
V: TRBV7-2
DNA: TGTGCCAGCAGCTTATGGTCGGACGCCTCTGGAAACACCATATATTTT
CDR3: CASSLWSDASGNTIYF

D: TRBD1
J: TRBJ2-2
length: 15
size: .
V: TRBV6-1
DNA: TGTGCCAGCAGAGGACAGGGCCTGAACACCGGGGAGCTGTTTTTT
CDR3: CASRGQGLNTGELFF

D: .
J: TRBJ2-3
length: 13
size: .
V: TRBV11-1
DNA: TGTGCCAGCAGCTTAGTTCGGGCAGTGCCGCAGTATTTT
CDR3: CASSLVRAVPQYF

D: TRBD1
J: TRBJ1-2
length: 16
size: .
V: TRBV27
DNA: TGTGCCAGCAGTTTCCAAGAGCCGGGACAGGGGTATGGCTACACCTTC
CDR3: CASSFQEPGQGYGYTF

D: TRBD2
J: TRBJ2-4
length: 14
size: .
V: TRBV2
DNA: TGTGCCAGCAGCCCCGGGACTAGCGTTCTCATTCAGTACTTC
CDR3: CASSPGTSVLIQYF

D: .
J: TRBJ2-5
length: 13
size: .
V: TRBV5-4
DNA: TGTGCCAGCAGCTTTTTTGGGGGAGAGACCCAGTACTTC
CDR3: CASSFFGGETQYF

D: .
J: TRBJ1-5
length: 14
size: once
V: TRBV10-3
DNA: TGTGCCATCAGTGAGTCTGGCCTCATGCAGCCCCAGCATTTT
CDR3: CAISESGLMQPQHF

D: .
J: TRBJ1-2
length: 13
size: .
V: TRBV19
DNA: TGTGCCAGTAGTATTTCGGGGGTTTCGGGCTACACCTTC
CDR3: CASSISGVSGYTF